This TCR beta chain appears in the sequencing data of a study of blood T cell repertoires in COVID-19. Study at large: Researchers got acute and convalescent COVID-19 samples from the United States, Italy and Spain. T cells, B-cell-depleted T cells, or PBMCs provided the cDNA or gDNA that served as material.

As handled by the study authors: Researchers report that nucleated cell counts were estimated from reference gene primer amplification. The data were produced by immunoSEQ multiplex PCR, yet TCRdb's version contains in-frame clones alone and is incomplete. V and J calls and clone size follow that table, whereas D and trimming were derived from the DNA. The sample consists of just under 50,000 clones, about 83% of them appearing once. With 2 bases clipped from V and 9 bases from J, the junction kept 14 bases outside the gene matches. The CDR3 extends over 18 amino acids. Germline V gives CDR1 LNHNV, CDR2 YYDKDF (reference sequence).

Sample: peripheral blood. The clonotype was recovered from a human donor in a cohort sampled during active COVID-19. V gene TRBV15 combines with J gene TRBJ1-6, with 9 bases that match TRBD1. Here the CDR3 reads CATSRFSGGTGKGSPLHF. The CDR3 nucleotides are TGTGCCACCAGCAGATTCTCCGGGGGGACAGGGAAAGGTTCACCCCTCCACTTT.